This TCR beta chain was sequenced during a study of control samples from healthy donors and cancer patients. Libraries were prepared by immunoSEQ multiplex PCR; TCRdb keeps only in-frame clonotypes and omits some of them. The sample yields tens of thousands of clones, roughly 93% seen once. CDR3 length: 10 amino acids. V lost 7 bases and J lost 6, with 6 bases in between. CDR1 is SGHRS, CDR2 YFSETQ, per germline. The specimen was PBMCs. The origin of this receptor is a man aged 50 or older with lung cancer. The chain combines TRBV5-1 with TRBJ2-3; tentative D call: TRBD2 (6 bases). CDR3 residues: CASREDTQYF. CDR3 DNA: TGCGCCAGCCGGGAGGATACGCAGTATTTT.